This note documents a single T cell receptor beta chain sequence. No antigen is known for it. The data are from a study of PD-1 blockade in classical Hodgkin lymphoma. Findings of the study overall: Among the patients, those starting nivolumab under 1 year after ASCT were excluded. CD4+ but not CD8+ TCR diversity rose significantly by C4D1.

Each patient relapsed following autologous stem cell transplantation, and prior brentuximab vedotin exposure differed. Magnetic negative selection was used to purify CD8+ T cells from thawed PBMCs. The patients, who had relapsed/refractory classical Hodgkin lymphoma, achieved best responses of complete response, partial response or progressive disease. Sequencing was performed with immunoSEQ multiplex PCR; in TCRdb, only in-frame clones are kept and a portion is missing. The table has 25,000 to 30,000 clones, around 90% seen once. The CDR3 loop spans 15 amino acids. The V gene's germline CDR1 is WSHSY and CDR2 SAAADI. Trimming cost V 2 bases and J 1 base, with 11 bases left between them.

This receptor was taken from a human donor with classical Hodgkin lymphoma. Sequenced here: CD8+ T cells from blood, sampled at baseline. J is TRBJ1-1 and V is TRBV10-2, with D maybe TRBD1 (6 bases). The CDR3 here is CASSEAGQSNTEAFF. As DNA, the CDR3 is TGCGCCAGCAGTGAGGCCGGACAGTCGAACACTGAAGCTTTCTTT.